These 23 T cell receptor beta chains were all obtained from the same sample, sequenced in a study of blood T cell repertoires in COVID-19. TCRdb keeps only in-frame clones here, not all; method: immunoSEQ multiplex PCR. Of 85,000 to 120,000 clones listed, approximately 82% were seen once; the top ten hold about 9.6%. Input material: peripheral blood. Receptors were obtained from a man in his 60s with active or convalescent COVID-19.

The rearrangement joins TRBV28 to TRBJ2-1; D may be TRBD2 (6 bases). The CDR3 has 15 amino acids. Looked up from germline, CDR1 is MDHEN and CDR2 is SYDVKM. Trimming removed 4 bases at V and 5 bases at J, with 15 bases between. The CDR3 region is CASSWVGRVDNEQFF. In nucleotides, the CDR3 is TGTGCCAGCAGTTGGGTCGGGAGAGTCGACAATGAGCAGTTCTTC.

The CDR3 is CASSVRGGETVNSNQPQHF. CDR3 nucleotides: TGTGCCAGCAGCGTAAGGGGTGGGGAAACAGTGAATAGCAATCAGCCCCAGCATTTT. This sequence joins TRBV9 and TRBJ1-5; tentatively, D is TRBD1 (5 bases). V gave up 1 base and J gave up 0 bases, with 20 bases separating them. Germline-derived CDR1 and CDR2 are SGDLS and YYNGEE. This CDR3 contains 19 residues.

V usage is TRBV11-2 and J usage is TRBJ1-1, with a weak D call TRBD1 (5 bases). The V gene lost 1 base and the J gene lost 4 bases, with 16 bases spanning the gap. The CDR3 runs 16 residues. Germline V gene sequence: CDR1 SGHAT, CDR2 FQNNGV. CDR3 sequence: CASSLVGRGRTTEAFF. The CDR3 DNA reads TGTGCCAGCAGCTTAGTTGGTCGGGGGAGGACCACTGAAGCTTTCTTT.

This chain joins TRBV9 and TRBJ2-2; 7 nucleotides match TRBD2. V lost 3 bases to trimming and J lost 0 bases; unmatched junction nucleotides: 5. This CDR3 region has 16 residues. CDR1 and CDR2 from the germline V gene are SGDLS and YYNGEE. DNA for the CDR3: TGTGCCAGCAGCGCCCCGGGGGGAACGAACACCGGGGAGCTGTTTTTT. Protein: CASSAPGGTNTGELFF.

This chain links TRBV4-2 with TRBJ2-6; 10 bases are shared with TRBD2. The CDR3 is 16 amino acids. J gave up 2 bases and V 3 bases, and 1 base lay outside the gene matches. The germline CDR1 and CDR2 sequences are LGHNA and YNFKEQ. The CDR3, as DNA: TGTGCCAGCAGCCAGAGCGGGAGGGCTGGGGCCAACGTCCTGACTTTC. It is translated as CASSQSGRAGANVLTF.

V is TRBV9 and J is TRBJ2-7; D may be TRBD2 (6 bases). The germline gives CDR1 SGDLS, CDR2 YYNGEE. The CDR3 loop spans 15 amino acids. V lost 4 bases and J 5 bases, leaving 19 bases between the germline ends. The CDR3 region is CASSPSGAGSHEQYF. The CDR3 DNA reads TGTGCCAGCAGCCCCTCCGGGGCGGGAAGCCACGAGCAGTACTTC.

This clone has only a few counts. The chain is built from TRBV10-3 and TRBJ2-3; 11 bases are shared with TRBD1. Germline trimming cut 7 bases from V and 1 base from J; bases unmatched to any gene: 10. The V gene's germline CDR1 is ENHRY and CDR2 SYGVKD. The CDR3 extends over 17 amino acids. The CDR3 DNA sequence: TGTGCCATCACCGTGAGTGGGACAGGGGGACGCACAGATACGCAGTATTTT. It yields the protein CAITVSGTGGRTDTQYF.

V usage is TRBV15 and J usage is TRBJ1-5; D remains ambiguous. With 3 bases removed from V and 7 bases from J, the gap between germline ends came to 16 bases. The germline CDR1 and CDR2 sequences are LNHNV and YYDKDF (reference sequence). This CDR3 comprises 15 residues. CDR3 nucleotides: TGTGCCACCAGCAGGTTTGCGGGGTCGGGACAGCCCCAGCATTTT. This gives the protein CATSRFAGSGQPQHF.

CDR3 loop: CASSFRQGALGELFF. Here the CDR3 DNA reads TGTGCCAGCAGTTTTAGACAGGGGGCTCTAGGGGAGCTGTTTTTT. This chain uses TRBV7-2 with TRBJ2-2; TRBD1 aligns across 10 bases. This CDR3 has 15 amino acids. Germline V CDR1 and CDR2: SGHTA, FQGNSA. J was trimmed by 8 bases and V by 6 bases; bases with no gene match: 9.

V usage is TRBV11-2 and J usage is TRBJ2-6; TRBD1 aligns across 8 bases. V gave up 5 bases and J gave up 2 bases; unmatched junction bases: 11. Germline assignment: CDR1 SGHAT and CDR2 FQNNGV. The CDR3 is 18 residues long. For the CDR3, the DNA is TGTGCCAGCAGCAAGGACAGGGCCCGCTGGACTGGGGCCAACGTCCTGACTTTC. Translation gives CASSKDRARWTGANVLTF.

The chain links TRBV19 to TRBJ2-2; TRBD2 might be the D (6 bases). V lost 5 bases, J lost 1 base, and 8 bases lay in between. The germline V gene has CDR1 LNHDA and CDR2 SQIVND (reference sequence). The CDR3 extends over 14 amino acids. The CDR3 region is CASSFGGNTGELFF. In DNA, the CDR3 is TGTGCCAGTAGTTTCGGGGGGAACACCGGGGAGCTGTTTTTT.

This chain joins TRBV25-1 and TRBJ1-1; D is unresolved. The V end was cut by 1 base, the J end by 0 bases, with 3 bases between. Germline CDR1 and CDR2: MGHDK and SYGVNS. This CDR3 comprises 13 residues. CDR3 sequence reads: CASSEWLNTEAFF. CDR3 bases: TGTGCCAGCAGTGAATGGCTGAACACTGAAGCTTTCTTT.

This rearrangement joins TRBV6-6 to TRBJ2-3; D may be TRBD1 (6 bases). V was shortened by 8 bases and J by 4 bases, with 13 bases between the two germline ends. This CDR3 has 13 amino acids. Per germline, CDR1 MNHNY and CDR2 SVGAGI (reference sequence). The CDR3: CASAAGEPDTQYF. CDR3 DNA sequence: TGTGCCAGCGCGGCAGGGGAGCCAGATACGCAGTATTTT.

This rearrangement joins TRBV5-1 to TRBJ1-2; D is ambiguous. The V gene lost 4 bases and the J gene lost 6 bases, with 16 bases spanning the gap. This CDR3 spans 14 amino acids. The V gene's germline CDR1 is SGHRS and CDR2 YFSETQ. CDR3 nucleotide sequence: TGCGCCAGCAGCCCGGGAGGGAACCGGGATGGCTACACCTTC. This gives the protein CASSPGGNRDGYTF.

The gene calls are TRBV28 and TRBJ2-7; 7 bases are shared with TRBD1. Germline CDR1 reads MDHEN; CDR2 reads SYDVKM. V shed 6 bases, J shed 1 base, and the junction held 9 bases outside the gene matches. The CDR3 consists of 15 residues. The CDR3 region has the DNA TGTGCCAGCAGCCGTCGGACAGGTTTTTCCTACGAGCAGTACTTC. As protein: CASSRRTGFSYEQYF.

The genes are TRBV7-8 and TRBJ2-1, with 13 nucleotides matching TRBD2. V lost 0 bases and J lost 4; bases outside the gene matches: 9. Germline V CDR1 and CDR2: SGHVS, FQNEAQ. The length of the CDR3 is 19 residues. DNA of the CDR3: TGTGCCAGCAGCTTAGCACTAGCGGGAGGGCCGGCCCTATACAATGAGCAGTTCTTC. This encodes CASSLALAGGPALYNEQFF. Looking up the rest from reference TRBV7-8 and TRBJ2-1 gives the full variable domain: GAGVSQSPRYKVAKRGQDVALRCDPISGHVSLFWYQQALGQGPEFLTYFQNEAQLDKSGLPSDRFFAERPEGSVSTLKIQRTQQEDSAVYLCASSLALAGGPALYNEQFFGPGTRLTVL.

This clone showed up just a few times. The chain has TRBV9 and TRBJ1-3; D remains unclear. With 2 bases removed from V and 0 bases from J, the gap between germline ends came to 15 bases. This CDR3 region has 17 residues. Germline loops: CDR1 SGDLS, CDR2 YYNGEE. The CDR3, as DNA: TGTGCCAGCAGCGTTTTACCCACAGCACTCTCTGGAAACACCATATATTTT. This codes for CASSVLPTALSGNTIYF.

This clone was seen a single time. The chain recombines TRBV2 with TRBJ2-1; D might be TRBD2 (6 bases). Germline CDR1 SNHLY, CDR2 FYNNEI. Trimming removed 6 bases from V and 10 bases from J, with 22 bases in between. The CDR3 has 15 amino acids. The DNA for the CDR3 is TGTGCCAGCAGGTATGGGACTGCGAACATGGTCGAGCAGTTCTTC. It translates to CASRYGTANMVEQFF.

The chain combines TRBV7-2 with TRBJ1-1; tentatively, D is TRBD1 (6 bases). The V end lost 5 bases, the J end lost 6 bases, and 13 bases lay between the germline ends. The CDR3 has 13 amino acids. The V gene's germline CDR1 is SGHTA and CDR2 FQGNSA. The CDR3 spells CASSRRGFAEAFF. The CDR3 coding sequence is TGTGCCAGCAGCCGTAGGGGGTTCGCTGAAGCTTTCTTT.

This clone has just a few counts. The rearrangement joins TRBV28 to TRBJ1-5; no clear D gene. The CDR3 totals 16 residues. Germline V gene lookup returns CDR1 MDHEN and CDR2 SYDVKM. V gave up 6 bases and J gave up 2 bases, with 17 bases separating them. The CDR3: CASSRPTGKGNQPQHF. CDR3 nucleotide sequence: TGTGCCAGCAGCCGGCCAACGGGAAAGGGCAATCAGCCCCAGCATTTT.

The chain couples TRBV18 to TRBJ2-5; TRBD1 matches at 7 bases. Germline loops: CDR1 KGHSH, CDR2 LQKENI. V trimming: 3 bases; J trimming: 3 bases; junction bases outside the gene matches: 4. The CDR3 sequence is 14 residues long. The CDR3 DNA reads TGTGCCAGCTCACCGGGACAGCCGAAAGAGACCCAGTACTTC. It yields the protein CASSPGQPKETQYF.

The chain joins TRBV6-5 to TRBJ1-6; D perhaps matches TRBD1 (6 bases). Trimming cost V 6 bases and J 6 bases, with 12 bases left between them. CDR1 MNHEY and CDR2 SVGAGI come from the germline V gene. The CDR3 loop spans 14 amino acids. In DNA form, the CDR3 reads TGTGCCAGCAGGGAGACCAGGGGTAATTCACCCCTCCACTTT. It is translated as CASRETRGNSPLHF.

The J gene is TRBJ1-2, the V gene TRBV24-1, with D tentatively TRBD1 (5 bases). The CDR3 spans 14 residues. Germline loops: CDR1 KGHDR, CDR2 SFDVKD. V lost 6 bases and J 4 bases, leaving 14 bases between the germline ends. The CDR3 loop is CATSRSQGGYGYTF. The CDR3 DNA reads TGTGCCACCAGTCGTAGTCAGGGCGGCTATGGCTACACCTTC.